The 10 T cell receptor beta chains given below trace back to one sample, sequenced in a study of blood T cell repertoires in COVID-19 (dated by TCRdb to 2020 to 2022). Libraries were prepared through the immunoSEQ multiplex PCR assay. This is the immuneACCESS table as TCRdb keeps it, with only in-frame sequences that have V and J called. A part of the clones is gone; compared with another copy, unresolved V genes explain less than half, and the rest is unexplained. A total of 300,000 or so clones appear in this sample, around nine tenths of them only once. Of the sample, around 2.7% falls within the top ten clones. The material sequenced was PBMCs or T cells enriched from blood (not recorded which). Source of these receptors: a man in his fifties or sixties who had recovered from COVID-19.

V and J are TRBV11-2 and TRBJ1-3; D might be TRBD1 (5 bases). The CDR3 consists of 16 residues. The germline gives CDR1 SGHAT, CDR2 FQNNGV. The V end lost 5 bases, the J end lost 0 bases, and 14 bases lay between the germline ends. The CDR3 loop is CASSHRGVSSGNTIYF. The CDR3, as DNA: TGTGCCAGCAGCCATAGGGGTGTCAGCTCTGGAAACACCATATATTTT.

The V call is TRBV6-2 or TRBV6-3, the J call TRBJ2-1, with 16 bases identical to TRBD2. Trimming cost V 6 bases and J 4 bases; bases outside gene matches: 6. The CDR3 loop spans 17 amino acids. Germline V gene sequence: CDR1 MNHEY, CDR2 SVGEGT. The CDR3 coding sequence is TGTGCCAGCAGCCGAGGGACTAGCGGGGGGGCATACAATGAGCAGTTCTTC. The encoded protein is CASSRGTSGGAYNEQFF.

The CDR3 nucleotides are TGTGCCATCAGTGAGACAGAGAATCAGCCCCAGCATTTT. Translated: CAISETENQPQHF. V and J are TRBV10-3 and TRBJ1-5; D not certain. V lost 2 bases and J 4 bases, leaving 6 bases between the germline ends. This CDR3 comprises 13 residues. In germline, CDR1 is ENHRY, CDR2 SYGVKD.

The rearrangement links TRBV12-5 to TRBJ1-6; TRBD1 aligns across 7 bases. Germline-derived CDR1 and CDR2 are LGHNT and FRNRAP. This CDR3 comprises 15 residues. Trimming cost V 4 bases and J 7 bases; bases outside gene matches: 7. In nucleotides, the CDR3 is TGTGCTAGTGGTTCGGGACAGACCAACAATTCACCCCTCCACTTT. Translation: CASGSGQTNNSPLHF.

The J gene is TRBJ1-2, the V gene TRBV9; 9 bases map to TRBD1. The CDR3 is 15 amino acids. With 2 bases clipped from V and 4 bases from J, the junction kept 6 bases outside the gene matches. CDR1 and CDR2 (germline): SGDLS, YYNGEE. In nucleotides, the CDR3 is TGTGCCAGCAGCGTTAGGGACAGGGCGATCTATGGCTACACCTTC. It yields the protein CASSVRDRAIYGYTF.

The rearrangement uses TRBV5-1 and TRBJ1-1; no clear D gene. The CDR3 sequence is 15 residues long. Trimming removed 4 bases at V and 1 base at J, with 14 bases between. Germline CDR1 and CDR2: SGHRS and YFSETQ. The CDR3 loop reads CASSLVIRGNTEAFF. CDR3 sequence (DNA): TGCGCCAGCAGCCTCGTTATTCGAGGGAACACTGAAGCTTTCTTT.

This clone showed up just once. CDR3 nucleotide sequence: TGTGCCAGCAGCGCTTGGACAGGAGAGACCCAGTACTTC. Its protein is CASSAWTGETQYF. The V gene is TRBV25-1, the J gene TRBJ2-5, with 7 bases that match TRBD1. V lost 6 bases to trimming and J lost 4 bases; unmatched junction nucleotides: 5. Germline lookup yields CDR1 MGHDK and CDR2 SYGVNS. The CDR3 extends over 13 amino acids.

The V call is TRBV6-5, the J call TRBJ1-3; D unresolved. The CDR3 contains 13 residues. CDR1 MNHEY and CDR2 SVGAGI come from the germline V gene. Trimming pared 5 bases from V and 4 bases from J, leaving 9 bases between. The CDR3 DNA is TGTGCCAGCAGTCCGGTACAGGGAAACACCATATATTTT. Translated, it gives CASSPVQGNTIYF.

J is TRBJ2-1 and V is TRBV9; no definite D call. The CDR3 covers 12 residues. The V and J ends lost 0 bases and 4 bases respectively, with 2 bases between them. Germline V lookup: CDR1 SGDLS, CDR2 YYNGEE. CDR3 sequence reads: CASSVAYNEQFF. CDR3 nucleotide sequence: TGTGCCAGCAGCGTAGCTTACAATGAGCAGTTCTTC.

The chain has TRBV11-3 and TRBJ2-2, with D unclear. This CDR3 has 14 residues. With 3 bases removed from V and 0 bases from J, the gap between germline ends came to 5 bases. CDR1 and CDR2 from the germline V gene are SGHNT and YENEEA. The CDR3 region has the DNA TGTGCCAGCAGCTTTTCGGCGAACACCGGGGAGCTGTTTTTT. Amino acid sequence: CASSFSANTGELFF.